This TCR beta chain stems from a study of beta chain features in type 1 diabetes. Study information: Examined across all samples were around 110 million sorted cells.

Donors contributed one heparinised blood draw apiece, averaging approximately 0.12 L. Study results and limitations: Still unanswered here is whether HLA type influences TCRB rearrangement. Within each of all four CD4+ subsets, Type 1 diabetes patients had TCRB CDR3s that were moderately but significantly shorter.

Reverse transcribing all isolated RNA meant expressed TCRB transcripts were sequenced. There were 3 million to 4 million reads on average in the naive, central memory and regulatory T cell samples. The protocol was immunoSEQ multiplex PCR, while the TCRdb copy is restricted to in-frame clones and leaves out a portion. The data show about 700,000 clones, 13% seen once. Losses at the gene ends were 4 bases for V and 5 bases for J; bases not matched to a gene: 3. CDR1 is SGHDT and CDR2 is YYEEEE in the germline V gene. This CDR3 is 14 amino acids long. This clone has only a few counts. What it binds is not known.

The sequencing sample was made of naive CD4+ T cells from blood. The sequence was obtained from a man aged 18 to 29 with type 1 diabetes. The chain links TRBV5-6 to TRBJ1-3, with 10 nucleotides matching TRBD1. As DNA, the CDR3 is TGTGCCAGCAGCCCGGGACAGGGGAGAAACACCATATATTTT. Translated, it gives CASSPGQGRNTIYF.